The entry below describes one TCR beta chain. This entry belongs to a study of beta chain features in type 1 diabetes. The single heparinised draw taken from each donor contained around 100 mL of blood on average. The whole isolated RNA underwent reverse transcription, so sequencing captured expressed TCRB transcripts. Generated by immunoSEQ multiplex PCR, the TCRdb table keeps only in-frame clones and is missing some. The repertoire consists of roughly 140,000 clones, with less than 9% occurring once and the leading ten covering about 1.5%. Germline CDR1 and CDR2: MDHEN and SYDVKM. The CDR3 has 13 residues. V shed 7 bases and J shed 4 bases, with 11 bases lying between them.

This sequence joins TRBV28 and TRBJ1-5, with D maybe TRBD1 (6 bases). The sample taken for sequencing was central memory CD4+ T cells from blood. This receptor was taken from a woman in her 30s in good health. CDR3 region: CASTTGLNQPQHF. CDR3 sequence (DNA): TGTGCCAGCACTACAGGGCTTAATCAGCCCCAGCATTTT.